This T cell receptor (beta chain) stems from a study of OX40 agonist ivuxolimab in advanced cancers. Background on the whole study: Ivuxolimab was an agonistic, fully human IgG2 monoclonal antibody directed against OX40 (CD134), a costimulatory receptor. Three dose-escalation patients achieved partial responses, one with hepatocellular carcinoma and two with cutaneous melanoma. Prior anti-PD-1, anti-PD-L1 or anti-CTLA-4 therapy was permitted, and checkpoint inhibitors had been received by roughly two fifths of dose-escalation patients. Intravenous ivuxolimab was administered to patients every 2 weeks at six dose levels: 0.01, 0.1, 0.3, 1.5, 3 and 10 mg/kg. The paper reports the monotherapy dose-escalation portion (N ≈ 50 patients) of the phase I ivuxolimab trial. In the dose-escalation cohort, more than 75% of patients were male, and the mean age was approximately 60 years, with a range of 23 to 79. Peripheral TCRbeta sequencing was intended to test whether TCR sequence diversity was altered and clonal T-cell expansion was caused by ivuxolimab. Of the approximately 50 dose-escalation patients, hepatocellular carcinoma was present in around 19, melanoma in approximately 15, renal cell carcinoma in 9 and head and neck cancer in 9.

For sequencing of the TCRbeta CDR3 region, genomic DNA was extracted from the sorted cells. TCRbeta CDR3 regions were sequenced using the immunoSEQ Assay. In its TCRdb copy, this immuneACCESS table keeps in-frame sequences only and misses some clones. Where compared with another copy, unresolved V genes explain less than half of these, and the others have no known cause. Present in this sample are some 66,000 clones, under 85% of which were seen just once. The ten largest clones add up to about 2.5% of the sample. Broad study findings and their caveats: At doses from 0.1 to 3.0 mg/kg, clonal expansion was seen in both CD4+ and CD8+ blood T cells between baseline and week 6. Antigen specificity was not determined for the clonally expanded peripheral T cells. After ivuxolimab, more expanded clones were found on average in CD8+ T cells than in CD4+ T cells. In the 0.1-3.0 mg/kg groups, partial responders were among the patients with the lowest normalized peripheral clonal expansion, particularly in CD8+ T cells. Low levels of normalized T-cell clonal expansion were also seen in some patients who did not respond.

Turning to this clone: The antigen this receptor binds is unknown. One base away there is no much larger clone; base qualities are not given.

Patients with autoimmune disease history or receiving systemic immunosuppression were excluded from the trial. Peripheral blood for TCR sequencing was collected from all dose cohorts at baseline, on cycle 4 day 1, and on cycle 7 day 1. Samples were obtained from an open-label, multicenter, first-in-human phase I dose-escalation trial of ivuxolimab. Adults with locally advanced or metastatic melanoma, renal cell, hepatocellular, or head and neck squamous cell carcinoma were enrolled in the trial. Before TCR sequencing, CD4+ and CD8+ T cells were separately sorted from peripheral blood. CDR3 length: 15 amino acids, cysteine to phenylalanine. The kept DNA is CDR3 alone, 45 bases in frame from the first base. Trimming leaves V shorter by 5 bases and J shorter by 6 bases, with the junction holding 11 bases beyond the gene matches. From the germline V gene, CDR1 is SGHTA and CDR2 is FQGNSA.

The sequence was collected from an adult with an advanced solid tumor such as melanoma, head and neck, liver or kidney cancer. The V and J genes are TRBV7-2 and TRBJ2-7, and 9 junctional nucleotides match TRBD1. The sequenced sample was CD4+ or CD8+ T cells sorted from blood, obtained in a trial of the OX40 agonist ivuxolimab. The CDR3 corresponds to CASSGRDRANGEQYF. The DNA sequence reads TGTGCCAGCAGCGGGCGGGACAGGGCGAACGGCGAGCAGTACTTC.